Presented here are 4 T cell receptor beta chains from one specimen sequenced in a study of blood T cell repertoires in COVID-19. Profiled with immunoSEQ multiplex PCR; TCRdb holds only in-frame clones, not every one. The table lists around 95,000 clones, roughly 87% of them singletons. The sequenced material came from peripheral blood. These TCRs come from a man aged 30 to 39 in a cohort sampled during active COVID-19.

The rearrangement joins TRBV5-4 to TRBJ1-2, with D tentatively TRBD1 (6 bases). The CDR3 covers 15 residues. Germline V lookup: CDR1 SGHNT, CDR2 YYREEE (reference sequence). V was clipped by 0 bases and J by 4 bases, with 13 bases between them. CDR3 sequence (DNA): TGTGCCAGCAGCTTGGTTGGGGGGGCTGGCTATGGCTACACCTTC. This sequence encodes CASSLVGGAGYGYTF.

This chain joins TRBV18 and TRBJ1-1; no clear D. The V gene's germline CDR1 is KGHSH and CDR2 LQKENI. Trimming removed 5 bases from V and 1 base from J, with 8 bases in between. The CDR3 totals 13 residues. CDR3 in DNA: TGTGCCAGCTCATCAAACACGAACACTGAAGCTTTCTTT. Translating gives CASSSNTNTEAFF. The full variable domain, completed using reference TRBV18 and TRBJ1-1, is NAGVMQNPRHLVRRRGQEARLRCSPMKGHSHVYWYRQLPEEGLKFMVYLQKENIIDESGMPKERFSAEFPKEGPSILRIQQVVRGDSAAYFCASSSNTNTEAFFGQGTRLTVV.

This chain uses TRBV18 with TRBJ1-2, with D tentatively TRBD1 (5 bases). This CDR3 is built from 16 residues. V gave up 6 bases and J gave up 7 bases, with 24 bases separating them. Germline V lookup: CDR1 KGHSH, CDR2 LQKENI. CDR3: CASSQGISTFLGGYTF. CDR3 DNA: TGTGCCAGCTCGCAGGGTATATCTACTTTTTTGGGTGGCTACACCTTC.

V and J are TRBV18 and TRBJ1-1; 7 nucleotides agree with TRBD1. Trimming cost V 5 bases and J 4 bases; bases outside gene matches: 1. This CDR3 region has 12 residues. Germline V gene sequence: CDR1 KGHSH, CDR2 LQKENI. The CDR3 nucleotides are TGTGCCAGCTCAAACAGGGGCACTGAAGCTTTCTTT. Its translation: CASSNRGTEAFF.